A single T cell receptor beta chain is shown here with its context. The antigen remains unidentified. The study included ophthalmopathy patients with Clinical Activity Score at least 3, NOSPECS grade at least 4 and duration under 3 months. PBMCs came from about 10 ml fresh peripheral blood. RNA transcripts served as the template for amplifying TCR beta CDR3 regions. HTBI primers were used for first-round RT-PCR of the TCR CDR3. TCRdb ran MiXCR on the multiplex PCR reads and lists one entry per CDR3 protein. The sample lists roughly 550,000 distinct CDR3 sequences; 15% to 20% were seen once. The sample originates from a study of T cells in Graves' hyperthyroidism and ophthalmopathy. Study-level points and caveats: The authors' 13 V-J model separated ophthalmopathy from stable hyperthyroidism.

Sequenced sample: blood. This clonotype was obtained from a woman aged 25 to 45 with Graves' ophthalmopathy.

CDR3 sequence (DNA): TGTGCCAGCAGTTACGGGACAGTGGCCACTGAAGCTTTCTTT. Amino acid sequence: CASSYGTVATEAFF. The rearrangement uses TRBV6-2 or TRBV6-3 and TRBJ1-1; 7 bases are shared with TRBD1. CDR3 length: 14 amino acids. In germline, CDR1 is MNHEY, CDR2 SVGEGT. With V trimmed by 2 bases and J by 4 bases, 4 bases remained unmatched.